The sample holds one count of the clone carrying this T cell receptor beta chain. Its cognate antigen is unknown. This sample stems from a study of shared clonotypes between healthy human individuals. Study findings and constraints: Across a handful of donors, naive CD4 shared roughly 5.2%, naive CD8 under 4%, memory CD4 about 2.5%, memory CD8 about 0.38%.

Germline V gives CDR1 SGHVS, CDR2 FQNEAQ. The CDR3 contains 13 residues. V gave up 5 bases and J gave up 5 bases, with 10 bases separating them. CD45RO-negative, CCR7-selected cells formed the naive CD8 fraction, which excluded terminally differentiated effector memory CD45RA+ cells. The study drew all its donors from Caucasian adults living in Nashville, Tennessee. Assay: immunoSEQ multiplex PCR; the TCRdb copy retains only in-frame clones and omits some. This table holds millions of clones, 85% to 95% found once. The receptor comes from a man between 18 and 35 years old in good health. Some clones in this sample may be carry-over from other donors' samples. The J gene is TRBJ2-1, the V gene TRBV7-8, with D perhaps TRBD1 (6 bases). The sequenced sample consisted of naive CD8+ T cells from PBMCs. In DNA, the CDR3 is TGTGCCAGCAGCCCAGGGGAAGACAATGAGCAGTTCTTC. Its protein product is CASSPGEDNEQFF.